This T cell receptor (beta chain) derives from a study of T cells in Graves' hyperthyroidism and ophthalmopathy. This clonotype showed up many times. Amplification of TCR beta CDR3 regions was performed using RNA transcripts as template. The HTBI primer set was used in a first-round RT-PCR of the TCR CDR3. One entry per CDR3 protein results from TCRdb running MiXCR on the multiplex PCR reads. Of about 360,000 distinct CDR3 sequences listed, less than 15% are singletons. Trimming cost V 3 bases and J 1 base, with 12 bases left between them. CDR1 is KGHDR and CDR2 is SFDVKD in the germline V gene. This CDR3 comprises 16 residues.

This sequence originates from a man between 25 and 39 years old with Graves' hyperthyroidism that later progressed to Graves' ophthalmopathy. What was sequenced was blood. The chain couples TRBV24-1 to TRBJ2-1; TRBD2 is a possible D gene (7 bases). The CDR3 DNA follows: TGTGCCACCAGTGATCCAAGGGGGGGGTCCTACAATGAGCAGTTCTTC. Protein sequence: CATSDPRGGSYNEQFF.